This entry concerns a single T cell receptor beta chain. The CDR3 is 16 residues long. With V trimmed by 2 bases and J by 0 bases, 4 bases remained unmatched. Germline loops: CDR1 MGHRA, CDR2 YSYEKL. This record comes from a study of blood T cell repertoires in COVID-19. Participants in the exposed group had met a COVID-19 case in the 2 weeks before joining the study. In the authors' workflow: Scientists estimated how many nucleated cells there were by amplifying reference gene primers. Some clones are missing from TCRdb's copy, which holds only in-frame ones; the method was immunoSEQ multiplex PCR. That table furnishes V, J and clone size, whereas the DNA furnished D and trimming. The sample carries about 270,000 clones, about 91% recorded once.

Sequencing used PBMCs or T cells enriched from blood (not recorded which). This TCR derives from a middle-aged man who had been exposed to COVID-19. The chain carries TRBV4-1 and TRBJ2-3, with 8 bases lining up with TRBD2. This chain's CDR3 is CASSQKAGASTDTQYF. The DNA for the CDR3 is TGCGCCAGCAGCCAAAAAGCGGGAGCTAGCACAGATACGCAGTATTTT.